Here is one T cell receptor beta chain with its context. This sample was included in a study of T cell responses to AZD1222 COVID-19 vaccine. Data came from immunoSEQ multiplex PCR; TCRdb stores just in-frame clones and leaves some out. The sample lists approximately 100,000 clones; around 90% were seen once. Germline V lookup: CDR1 SGHVS, CDR2 FNYEAQ. Trimming removed 3 bases from V and 3 bases from J; junction bases left unmatched: 10. The CDR3 extends over 16 amino acids. This chain joins TRBV7-6 and TRBJ1-2, with 7 nucleotides matching TRBD1. The origin of this receptor is an adult who received the AZD1222 COVID-19 vaccine. The input for sequencing was peripheral blood, taken 28 days after the second AZD1222 dose. CDR3 loop: CASSFGPAGGDYGYTF. The CDR3 DNA is TGTGCCAGCAGCTTCGGCCCGGCAGGGGGTGACTATGGCTACACCTTC.